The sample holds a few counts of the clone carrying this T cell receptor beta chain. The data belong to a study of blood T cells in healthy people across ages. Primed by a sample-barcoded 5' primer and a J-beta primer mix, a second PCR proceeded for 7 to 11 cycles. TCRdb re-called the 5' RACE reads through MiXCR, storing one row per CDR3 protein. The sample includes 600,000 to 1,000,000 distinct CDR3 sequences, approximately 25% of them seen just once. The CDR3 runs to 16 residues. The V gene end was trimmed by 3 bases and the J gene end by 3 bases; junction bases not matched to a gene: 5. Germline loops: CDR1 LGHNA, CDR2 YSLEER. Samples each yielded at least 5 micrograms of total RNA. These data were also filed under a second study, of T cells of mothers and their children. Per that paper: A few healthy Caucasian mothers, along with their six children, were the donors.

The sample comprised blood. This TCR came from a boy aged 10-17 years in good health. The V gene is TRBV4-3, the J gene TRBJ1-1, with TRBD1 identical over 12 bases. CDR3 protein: CASSQGQGARDTEAFF. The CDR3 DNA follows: TGCGCCAGCAGCCAGGGACAGGGGGCTAGGGACACTGAAGCTTTCTTT.